This entry is about one T cell receptor (beta chain). V was shortened by 1 base and J by 6 bases, with 12 bases between the two germline ends. CDR3 length equals 15 residues. The germline V gene encodes CDR1 KGHSH and CDR2 LQKENI. This sample was included in a study of blood T cell repertoires in COVID-19. The wider study: Spain, Italy and the United States supplied samples that represented acute and convalescent COVID-19. In each case, the material was cDNA or gDNA derived from T cells, B-cell-depleted T cells, or PBMCs.

Some clones are missing from TCRdb's copy, which holds only in-frame ones; the method was immunoSEQ multiplex PCR. The table includes 100,000 to 150,000 clones, 80% to 90% detected once. This chain links TRBV18 with TRBJ2-2; the D gene is possibly TRBD1 (6 bases). The receptor's source is a man in his forties with acute COVID-19. The sample taken for sequencing was PBMCs or T cells enriched from blood (not recorded which). CDR3: CASSPLTGRPGELFF. The CDR3 DNA reads as TGTGCCAGCTCACCACTCACAGGGAGACCCGGGGAGCTGTTTTTT.